The rows below give T cell receptor beta chains drawn from one sample of a study of TIL therapy for anti-PD-1-resistant metastatic lung cancer. Clones were read by immunoSEQ multiplex PCR, and TCRdb kept only the in-frame ones, dropping some. The sample shows 57,000 or so clones, around 87% of them seen only once. Sequences were derived from blood, sampled at baseline. Receptors originate from a person aged 25-85 years with non-small cell lung cancer. CDR3s leave out the opening cysteine and the closing phenylalanine or tryptophan.

v_gene: TRBV6-1
CDR3aa: ASSESTGELF

v_gene: TRBV30
CDR3aa: AWSVLWGQGGYT

v_gene: TRBV15
CDR3aa: ATSRGVGVDTGELF

v_gene: TRBV10-2
CDR3aa: ASSTALTGELF

v_gene: TRBV27
CDR3aa: ASLGGTEAF

v_gene: TRBV12-3/TRBV12-4
CDR3aa: ASSFPGETQY

v_gene: TRBV6-5
CDR3aa: ASSYSGGPINYGYT

v_gene: TRBV28
CDR3aa: ASSLSAEAF

v_gene: TRBV7-3
CDR3aa: ASSPRGTDTQY

v_gene: TRBV7-6
CDR3aa: ASSFVGGQETQY

v_gene: TRBV7-6
CDR3aa: ASSLQTGGYGEQY

v_gene: TRBV10-1
CDR3aa: ASSELAGDVHEQF

v_gene: TRBV12-3/TRBV12-4
CDR3aa: ASSLGRYEQY

v_gene: TRBV11-3
CDR3aa: ASSSTEATEAF

v_gene: TRBV2
CDR3aa: ASIRGAYGTGELF

v_gene: TRBV27
CDR3aa: ASSLMGFDQPQH

v_gene: TRBV12-5
CDR3aa: ASGLVGPSYGYT

v_gene: TRBV12-3/TRBV12-4
CDR3aa: ASSSGTGTEQY

v_gene: TRBV28
CDR3aa: ASKFRGLRDRGHNEQF

v_gene: TRBV27
CDR3aa: ASSLPRLAGVLSSYNEQF

v_gene: TRBV10-3
CDR3aa: AIIGQLNTEAF

v_gene: TRBV19
CDR3aa: ASSPTGWTEAF

v_gene: TRBV10-3
CDR3aa: ATGGGYGYT

v_gene: TRBV5-1
CDR3aa: ASSSQRGDTDTQY

v_gene: TRBV5-1
CDR3aa: ASSPRGTGGITEAF

v_gene: TRBV19
CDR3aa: ASRDRIYGYT

v_gene: TRBV3-1/TRBV3-2
CDR3aa: ASSSISGRAYNEQF

v_gene: TRBV12-5
CDR3aa: ASGLGFSNEQF

v_gene: TRBV15
CDR3aa: ATSRGGTGVNTEAF

v_gene: TRBV28
CDR3aa: ASRTSDRGYGYT

v_gene: TRBV9
CDR3aa: ASSQRDRVPSGNTIY

v_gene: TRBV30
CDR3aa: AWNRRAAEQY

v_gene: TRBV28
CDR3aa: ASSLWDGVDQPQH

v_gene: TRBV10-3
CDR3aa: ATGTGIRNTIY

v_gene: TRBV7-3
CDR3aa: ASSLGRGTPYEQY

v_gene: TRBV5-5
CDR3aa: ASSLAGGDLYEQY

v_gene: TRBV19
CDR3aa: ASSIDGTGKNTEAF

v_gene: TRBV15
CDR3aa: ATSRGGILSSGANVLT

v_gene: TRBV19
CDR3aa: ASTPRTGGSEKLF

v_gene: TRBV5-1
CDR3aa: ASSFIPGSGYT

v_gene: TRBV7-9
CDR3aa: ASSFGAGLNEKLF

v_gene: TRBV19
CDR3aa: ASSIGGQGVTGELF